This T cell receptor beta chain stems from a study of molecular identifiers for immune sequencing clone quantification. Study as a whole: In replicates, RNA from 20,000 or 100,000 naive CD8 cells was divided five ways and four parts were sequenced.

Overall study results and limits: For effector cells, clones above 20 RNA copies held over 99% of molecules; for naive cells, under 1%.

This clonotype showed up many times. Its antigen is not identified. Deletions cut 5 bases from V and 4 bases from J, with 12 bases between. CDR1 and CDR2 from the germline V gene are MNHEY and SMNVEV (reference sequence). The CDR3 has 15 amino acids. A single record per CDR3 protein comes from TCRdb applying MiXCR to the PCR reads. Here the sample spans nearly 650,000 distinct CDR3 sequences, about 25% being singletons. Naive CD8 libraries used about 20,000 to 1,100,000 sorted cells and 10%, 30% or 50% RNA. Sorting defined naive CD8 T cells as CD8+CD4-CCR7+CD45RA+. The genes are TRBV27 and TRBJ2-6; D possibly corresponds to TRBD1 (6 bases). Source material: naive CD8+ T cells from blood, with Jurkat cell RNA spiked in. As to subset: FACS-sorted CD8+CD4-CCR7+CD45RA+ naive T cells. The receptor was derived from a human donor in good health. Some libraries in this study had Jurkat cell RNA spiked in. This CDR3 is CASSVQGGGANVLTF. The DNA for the CDR3 is TGTGCCAGCAGTGTACAGGGCGGGGGGGCCAACGTCCTGACTTTC. Based on the CDR3 plus reference TRBV27 and TRBJ2-6, the full variable domain is EAQVTQNPRYLITVTGKKLTVTCSQNMNHEYMSWYRQDPGLGLRQIYYSMNVEVTDKGDVPEGYKVSRKEKRNFPLILESPSPNQTSLYFCASSVQGGGANVLTFGAGSRLTVL.